This entry lists 5 T cell receptor beta chains sequenced from one sample in a study of T cells expressing NK-cell markers. TCRdb re-called the 5' RACE reads and gives one entry per CDR3 protein, without DNA. The sample totals hundreds of thousands of distinct CDR3 sequences. Sample: blood T cells: a sorted CD56 or NKG2C T cell subset, CD4+ or CD8+ T cells, or bulk PBMC T cells (not recorded which). The receptor source for this set is a man aged 18 to 30 in good health.

V usage is TRBV7-2 and J usage is TRBJ1-5. The germline V gene has CDR1 SGHTA and CDR2 FQGNSA. The CDR3 contains 14 residues. CDR3 loop: CASSSGVWSQPQHF.

V usage is TRBV5-1 and J usage is TRBJ2-5; TCRdb calls TRBD1, which cannot be checked without DNA. CDR3 length equals 15 residues. The V gene's germline CDR1 is SGHRS and CDR2 YFSETQ. CDR3 in amino acids: CASSLIQGLSETQYF.

V usage is TRBV6-2 or TRBV6-3 and J usage is TRBJ2-1; there is no DNA to check the TCRdb D call of TRBD1. This CDR3 comprises 15 residues. Per the germline V gene, CDR1 is MNHEY and CDR2 is SVGEGT. CDR3 region: CASRATGNPYNEQFF.

The rearrangement uses TRBV24-1 and TRBJ1-1. The CDR3 extends over 12 amino acids. Per germline, CDR1 KGHDR and CDR2 SFDVKD. The CDR3 sequence is CATDDGNTEAFF.

V and J are TRBV11-2 and TRBJ2-1; TCRdb outputs TRBD2, but without DNA this stays unchecked. The V gene's germline CDR1 is SGHAT and CDR2 FQNNGV. The CDR3 totals 17 residues. CDR3 in amino acids: CASSFLTSGRLGNEQFF.